A few counts support the clone carrying this TCR beta chain. Its antigen remains unknown. This specimen belongs to a study of T-cell memory formation after mild COVID-19. Study-wide results and caveats: Contracting clones localized mainly to CM and EM when CD4+ and mainly to EMRA when CD8+. Clones shrinking between day 15 and 85 showed a balanced CD4/CD8 split, and those that grew later tilted toward CD4+. In pre-infection memory, a portion of responding clones appeared, which suggested that cross-reactive memory joined.

Constant-segment primers and 5'RACE yielded cDNA libraries for TCR alpha and TCR beta, each carrying sample barcodes and UMIs. One entry per CDR3 protein, called by TCRdb with MiXCR from the 5' RACE reads. The sample records hundreds of thousands of distinct CDR3 sequences, roughly 22% being singletons. Germline V CDR1 and CDR2: SGHNT, YENEEA. Losses at the gene ends were 4 bases for V and 5 bases for J; bases not matched to a gene: 16. This CDR3 comprises 17 residues. This clonotype was obtained from an adult woman who had mild COVID-19 (a few samples of this study predate the infection). Cell type and time point are not known. Sequenced material: PBMCs or a T cell subset sorted from them (not recorded which). The V gene is TRBV11-3, the J gene TRBJ2-5, with TRBD2 identical over 7 bases. The chain's CDR3 is CASSSGGRLARRETQYF. In DNA form, the CDR3 reads TGTGCCAGCAGCTCCGGGGGTCGACTAGCCCGTCGCGAGACCCAGTACTTC.